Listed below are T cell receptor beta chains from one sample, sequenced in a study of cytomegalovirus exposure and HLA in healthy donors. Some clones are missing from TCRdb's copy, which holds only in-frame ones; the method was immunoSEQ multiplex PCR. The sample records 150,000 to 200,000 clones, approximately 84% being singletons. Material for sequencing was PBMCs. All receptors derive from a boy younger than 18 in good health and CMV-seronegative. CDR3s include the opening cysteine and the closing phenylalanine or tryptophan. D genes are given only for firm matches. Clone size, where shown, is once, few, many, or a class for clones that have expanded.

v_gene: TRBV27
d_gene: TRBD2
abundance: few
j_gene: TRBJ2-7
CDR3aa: CASSTIAGLNQGQYF
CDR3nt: TGTGCCAGCAGTACCATAGCGGGCTTAAACCAGGGGCAGTACTTC

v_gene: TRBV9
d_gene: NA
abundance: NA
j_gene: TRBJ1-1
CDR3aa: CASSTDQGTEAFF
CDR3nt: TGTGCCAGCAGCACAGACCAGGGTACTGAAGCTTTCTTT

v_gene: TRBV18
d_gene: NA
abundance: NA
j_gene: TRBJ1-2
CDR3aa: CASSHRDVGNYGYTF
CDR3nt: TGTGCCAGCTCACACAGGGACGTTGGTAACTATGGCTACACCTTC

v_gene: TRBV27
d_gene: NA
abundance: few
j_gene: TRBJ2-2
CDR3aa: CASSWARGNTGELFF
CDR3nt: TGTGCCAGCAGTTGGGCTCGGGGTAACACCGGGGAGCTGTTTTTT

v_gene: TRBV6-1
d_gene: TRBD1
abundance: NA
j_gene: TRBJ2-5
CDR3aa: CASSRGQGIETQYF
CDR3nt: TGTGCCAGCAGCAGGGGGCAGGGGATTGAGACCCAGTACTTC

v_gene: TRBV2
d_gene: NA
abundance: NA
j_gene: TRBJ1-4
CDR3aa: CASSEFRQTNEKLFF
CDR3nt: TGTGCCAGCAGTGAATTTCGACAGACTAATGAAAAACTGTTTTTT

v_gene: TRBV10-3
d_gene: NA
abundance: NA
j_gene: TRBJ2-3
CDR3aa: CAISESQGLNTDTQYF
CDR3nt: TGTGCCATCAGTGAGTCTCAGGGACTGAACACAGATACGCAGTATTTT

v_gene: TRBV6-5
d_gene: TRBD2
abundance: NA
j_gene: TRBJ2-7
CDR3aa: CASRSPQRGGGQYF
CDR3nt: TGTGCCAGTCGCTCTCCGCAGCGGGGCGGGGGGCAGTACTTC

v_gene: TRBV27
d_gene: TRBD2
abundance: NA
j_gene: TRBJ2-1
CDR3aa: CASSRTLSGRVPEQFF
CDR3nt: TGTGCCAGCAGCCGGACCCTTAGCGGGAGGGTCCCTGAGCAGTTCTTC

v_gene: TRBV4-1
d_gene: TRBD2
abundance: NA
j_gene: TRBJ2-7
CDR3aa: CASSHGAGGYEQYF
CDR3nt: TGCGCTAGCAGCCATGGAGCGGGGGGGTACGAGCAGTACTTC

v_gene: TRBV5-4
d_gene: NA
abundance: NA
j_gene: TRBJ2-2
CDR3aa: CASSAVRVGELFF
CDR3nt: TGTGCCAGCAGCGCGGTGAGGGTCGGGGAGCTGTTTTTT

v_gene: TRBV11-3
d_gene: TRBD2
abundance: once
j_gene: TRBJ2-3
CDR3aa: CASSLAGGTSTDTQYF
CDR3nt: TGTGCCAGCAGCCTAGCGGGGGGTACTAGCACAGATACGCAGTATTTT

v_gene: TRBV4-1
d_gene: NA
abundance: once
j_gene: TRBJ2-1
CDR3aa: CASSQDRPIGGEQFF
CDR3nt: TGCGCCAGCAGCCAAGACCGCCCTATCGGGGGTGAGCAGTTCTTC

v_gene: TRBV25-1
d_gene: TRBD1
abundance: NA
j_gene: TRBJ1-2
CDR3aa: CASSDRDRGHGYTF
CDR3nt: TGTGCCAGCAGTGATCGGGACAGGGGTCATGGCTACACCTTC

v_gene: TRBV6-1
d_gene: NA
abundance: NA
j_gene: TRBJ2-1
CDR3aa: CASSDYSARSIEQFF
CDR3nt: TGTGCCAGCAGTGATTACTCTGCTAGGTCAATTGAGCAGTTCTTC

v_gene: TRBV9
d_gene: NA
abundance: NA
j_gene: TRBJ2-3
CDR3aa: CASSPPSTDTQYF
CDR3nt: TGTGCCAGCAGCCCCCCTAGCACGGATACGCAGTATTTT

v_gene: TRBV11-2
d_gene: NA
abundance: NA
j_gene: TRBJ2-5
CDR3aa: CASSSGGTRETQYF
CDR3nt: TGTGCCAGCAGCTCTGGGGGGACCCGAGAGACCCAGTACTTC

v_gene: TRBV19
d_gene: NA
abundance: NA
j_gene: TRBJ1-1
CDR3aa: CASKGVEAFF
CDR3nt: TGTGCCAGTAAGGGAGTTGAAGCTTTCTTT

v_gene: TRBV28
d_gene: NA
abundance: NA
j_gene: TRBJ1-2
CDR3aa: CASRGTGILYGYTF
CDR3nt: TGTGCCAGCAGGGGTACAGGGATTCTCTATGGCTACACCTTC

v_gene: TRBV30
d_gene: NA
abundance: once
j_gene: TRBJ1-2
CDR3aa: CAWSPLFRQTYGYTF
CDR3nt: TGTGCCTGGAGCCCACTTTTCAGACAAACCTATGGCTACACCTTC

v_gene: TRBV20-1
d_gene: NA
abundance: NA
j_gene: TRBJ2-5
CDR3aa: CSARVMETQYF
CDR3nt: TGCAGTGCTAGAGTTATGGAGACCCAGTACTTC

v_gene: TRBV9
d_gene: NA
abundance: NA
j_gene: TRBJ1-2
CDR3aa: CASSLNFLDRTYGYTF
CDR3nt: TGTGCCAGCAGCCTTAACTTCCTTGACAGGACCTATGGCTACACCTTC

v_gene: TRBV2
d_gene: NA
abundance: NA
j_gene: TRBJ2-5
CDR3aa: CASGPLAGRETQYF
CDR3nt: TGTGCCAGCGGCCCCCTGGCAGGGAGGGAGACCCAGTACTTC

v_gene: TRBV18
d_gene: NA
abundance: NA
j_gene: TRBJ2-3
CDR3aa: CASSPRQRGRGGQTDTQYF
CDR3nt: TGTGCCAGCTCACCACGGCAGAGAGGAAGAGGGGGACAAACAGATACGCAGTATTTT

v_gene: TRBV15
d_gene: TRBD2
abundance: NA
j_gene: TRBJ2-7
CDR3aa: CATSGTSGRPSSYEQYF
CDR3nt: TGTGCCACCAGCGGGACTAGCGGGAGGCCGAGCTCCTACGAGCAGTACTTC

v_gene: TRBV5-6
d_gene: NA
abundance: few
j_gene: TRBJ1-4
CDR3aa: CASSFGQGNEKLFF
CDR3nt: TGTGCCAGCAGCTTTGGGCAGGGTAATGAAAAACTGTTTTTT

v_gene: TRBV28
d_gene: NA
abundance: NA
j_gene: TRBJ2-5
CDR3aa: CASSQQETQYF
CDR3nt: TGTGCCAGCAGCCAACAAGAGACCCAGTACTTC

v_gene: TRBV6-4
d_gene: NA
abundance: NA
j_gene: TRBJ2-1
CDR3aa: CASSAARRSYNEQFF
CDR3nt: TGTGCCAGCAGTGCCGCCAGGCGTTCCTACAATGAGCAGTTCTTC

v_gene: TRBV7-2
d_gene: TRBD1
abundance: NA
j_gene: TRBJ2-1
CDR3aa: CASSLGQGILEQFF
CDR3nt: TGTGCCAGCAGCTTGGGACAGGGGATCCTTGAGCAGTTCTTC

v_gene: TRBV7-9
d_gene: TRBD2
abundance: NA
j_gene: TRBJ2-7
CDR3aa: CASSRSGSPYEQYF
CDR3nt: TGTGCCAGCAGCCGAAGCGGGAGCCCCTACGAGCAGTACTTC